A selection of T cell receptor beta chains follows, all from one sample in a study of identical twins. MiXCR, applied by TCRdb to the 5' RACE reads, yields one record per CDR3 protein. Seen here are about 690,000 distinct CDR3 sequences, approximately 6% observed once, and the top ten hold roughly 2%. The sequenced material came from naive T cells sorted from blood. These receptors came from a man aged 18 to 30 in good health. Each CDR3 is given with its conserved first and last residue. The D gene is left open where the match is weak. Clone size is shown for a subset of rows, as once, few, many or a class of expanded clone.

clone size,D gene,J gene,V gene,CDR3 DNA,CDR3 protein
few,TRBD2,TRBJ2-1,TRBV28,TGTGCCAGCAATCTAGCGGGAGATAGCTCCAATGAGCAGTTCTTC,CASNLAGDSSNEQFF
few,TRBD2,TRBJ2-1,TRBV20-1,TGCAGTGCTAGAATGGGGCTAGCGGGAACCCACAAGATCTCCTACAATGAGCAGTTCTTC,CSARMGLAGTHKISYNEQFF
few,-,TRBJ2-6,TRBV7-9,TGTGCCAGCAGCAAGGATTGGGGGGCCAACGTCCTGACTTTC,CASSKDWGANVLTF
-,-,TRBJ1-1,TRBV2,TGTGCCAGCAGTGAAGCGCTTCGTTCGGGGGCTTTCTTT,CASSEALRSGAFF
many,-,TRBJ2-4,TRBV20-1,TGCAGTGCTAGGGAGACAGGCCCCAAAAACATTCAGTACTTC,CSARETGPKNIQYF
few,TRBD2,TRBJ2-1,TRBV7-2,TGTGCCAGCAGCTTAAGACTAGCGGGGGGTGGGTCGGAGCAGTTCTTC,CASSLRLAGGGSEQFF
-,-,TRBJ2-3,TRBV4-1,TGCGCCAGCAGCCAAGATCGGGGTCAGGGTGGGACAGATACGCAGTATTTT,CASSQDRGQGGTDTQYF
many,-,TRBJ2-1,TRBV7-6,TGTGCCAGCAGCTTAAGACTATCTCACAATGAGCAGTTCTTC,CASSLRLSHNEQFF
-,-,TRBJ1-5,TRBV6-2/TRBV6-3,TGTGCCAGCAGTGGGAGGGGACCTCCCAGTCAGCCCCAGCATTTT,CASSGRGPPSQPQHF
many,-,TRBJ1-1,TRBV7-9,TGTGCCAGTTCGAGAGGGGGGGACACTGAAGCTTTCTTT,CASSRGGDTEAFF
many,-,TRBJ2-1,TRBV15,TGTGCCACTGGGACCAGATACAATGAGCAGTTCTTC,CATGTRYNEQFF
-,-,TRBJ1-2,TRBV6-2/TRBV6-3,TGTGCCAGCAGGGAGATCGGCTACACCTTC,CASREIGYTF
many,-,TRBJ2-5,TRBV20-1,TGCAGTGCAACGGCTTCAGAGACCCAGTACTTC,CSATASETQYF
few,TRBD1,TRBJ1-5,TRBV7-2,TGTGCCAGCAGCCCCAAAGGGGGCCTTTATAGCAATCAGCCCCAGCATTTT,CASSPKGGLYSNQPQHF
-,TRBD1,TRBJ2-6,TRBV10-3,TGTGCCATAAGGGACAGGGGCTTTTCCGGGGCCAACGTCCTGACTTTC,CAIRDRGFSGANVLTF
few,TRBD1,TRBJ2-7,TRBV24-1,TGTGCCACCAGTGATGACGGACAGGGGGCGGGTGAGCAGTACTTC,CATSDDGQGAGEQYF
many,-,TRBJ1-3,TRBV7-9,TGTGCCGCATCGACGGACTCTGGAAACACCATATATTTT,CAASTDSGNTIYF
few,-,TRBJ2-7,TRBV30,TGTGCCTGGAGCCCCACTGGCGGGATATACGAGCAGTACTTC,CAWSPTGGIYEQYF